The next 31 T cell receptor beta chains were all read from a single sample in a study of PD-1 blockade in classical Hodgkin lymphoma. Exposure to brentuximab vedotin varied, and each patient had relapsed following autologous stem cell transplantation. The data were produced by immunoSEQ multiplex PCR, yet TCRdb's version contains in-frame clones alone and is incomplete. In the table there are roughly 92,000 clones, over 85% of which are singletons. Sequences were derived from peripheral blood mononuclear cells (PBMCs), sampled at baseline. The origin of the receptors is a human donor with classical Hodgkin lymphoma.

The V call is TRBV4-1, the J call TRBJ2-1; D call uncertain. Germline V gene sequence: CDR1 MGHRA, CDR2 YSYEKL. CDR3 length: 19 amino acids. The germline V and J ends were trimmed by 4 bases and 0 bases, with 22 bases remaining between them. Here the CDR3 reads CASSPQPGSFSSSYNEQFF. DNA of the CDR3: TGCGCCAGCAGCCCCCAACCGGGTTCCTTCTCCAGCTCCTACAATGAGCAGTTCTTC.

The chain employs TRBV4-2 and TRBJ2-1, with 7 bases aligning to TRBD2. CDR1 LGHNA and CDR2 YNFKEQ come from the germline V gene. The J segment lost 14 bases and the V segment lost 0 bases, leaving 16 bases of the junction unmatched. The CDR3 covers 16 residues. CDR3 residues: CASSQDLLAAPMREFF. The CDR3 bases are TGTGCCAGCAGCCAAGATCTTCTAGCGGCCCCAATGAGGGAGTTCTTC.

The gene calls are TRBV5-4 and TRBJ2-7, with unresolved D. The germline V gene encodes CDR1 SGHNT and CDR2 YYREEE (reference sequence). This CDR3 region has 14 residues. Deletions cut 0 bases from V and 3 bases from J, with 10 bases between. The CDR3 is CASSLDRVVYEQYF. CDR3 DNA: TGTGCCAGCAGCTTGGACCGAGTCGTCTACGAGCAGTACTTC.

The sample holds a few counts of this clone. The V and J genes are TRBV30 and TRBJ1-2; maybe TRBD1 (5 bases). The germline V and J ends were trimmed by 1 base and 5 bases, with 11 bases remaining between them. The CDR3 has 13 residues. The V gene's germline CDR1 is GTSNPN and CDR2 SVGIG (reference sequence). The CDR3 is CAWSAGGIYGYTF. DNA of the CDR3: TGTGCCTGGAGTGCCGGGGGGATTTATGGCTACACCTTC. The full variable domain, completed using reference TRBV30 and TRBJ1-2, is SQTIHQWPATLVQPVGSPLSLECTVEGTSNPNLYWYRQAAGRGLQLLFYSVGIGQISSEVPQNLSASRPQDRQFILSSKKLLLSDSGFYLCAWSAGGIYGYTFGSGTRLTVV.

This clone was counted once. At one end the junction does not follow the germline gene, possibly because of a read error. The chain has TRBV27 and TRBJ2-5, with TRBD1 as a possible D gene (6 bases). Germline lookup yields CDR1 MNHEY and CDR2 SMNVEV (reference sequence). This CDR3 is 10 amino acids long. The CDR3 region is CASNNRERHF. As DNA, the CDR3 is TGTGCCAGCAATAACAGGGAAAGGCACTTC.

The chain carries TRBV19 and TRBJ2-1, with TRBD1 matching 8 bases. Trimming at V came to 6 bases and at J to 9 bases, leaving 10 bases not matched to a gene. This CDR3 has 14 residues. CDR1 and CDR2 from the germline V gene are LNHDA and SQIVND (reference sequence). The CDR3, as DNA: TGTGCCAGTAGCGAAAGGACAGGGATTCTTGAGCAGTTCTTC. It translates to CASSERTGILEQFF.

This chain connects TRBV27 to TRBJ2-7; TRBD2 is a possible D gene (6 bases). This CDR3 is 13 amino acids long. Germline V gene lookup returns CDR1 MNHEY and CDR2 SMNVEV (reference sequence). The V gene lost 3 bases and the J gene lost 0 bases, with 6 bases spanning the gap. DNA of the CDR3: TGTGCCAGCAGTTTGACTAGCTCCTACGAGCAGTACTTC. Protein product: CASSLTSSYEQYF.

This CDR3 is CASSLFDSRPPDTQYF. DNA of the CDR3: TGTGCCAGCAGTTTATTCGACAGTCGGCCCCCAGATACGCAGTATTTT. The J gene is TRBJ2-3, the V gene TRBV27; maybe TRBD1 (5 bases). The CDR3 covers 16 residues. Per germline, CDR1 MNHEY and CDR2 SMNVEV (reference sequence). Trimming took 1 base from V and 4 from J, leaving 15 bases between them.

DNA for the CDR3: TGTGCCAGCAGCCAAGCAGCCGGGACGGGGCCTTCGGGTGGCTACACCTTC. It specifies CASSQAAGTGPSGGYTF. The rearrangement links TRBV4-2 to TRBJ1-2; D is perhaps TRBD1 (5 bases). V was shortened by 1 base and J by 7 bases, with 22 bases between the two germline ends. The CDR3 loop spans 17 amino acids. Looked up from germline, CDR1 is LGHNA and CDR2 is YNFKEQ.

The J gene is TRBJ1-2, the V gene TRBV6-5; perhaps TRBD1 as D (5 bases). Deletions cut 2 bases from V and 4 bases from J, with 11 bases between. The V gene's germline CDR1 is MNHEY and CDR2 SVGAGI. The CDR3 length is 14 residues. CDR3 sequence reads: CASSYRSDSYGYTF. CDR3 nucleotides: TGTGCCAGCAGTTACCGGAGTGACAGCTATGGCTACACCTTC.

J is TRBJ1-2 and V is TRBV12-5; D is unclear. This CDR3 comprises 11 residues. The V end lost 2 bases, the J end lost 2 bases, and 0 bases lay between the germline ends. Germline V gives CDR1 LGHNT, CDR2 FRNRAP. For the CDR3, the DNA is TGTGCTAGTGGTTTGAACTATGGCTACACCTTC. This sequence encodes CASGLNYGYTF. Combining the CDR3 with reference TRBV12-5 and TRBJ1-2 gives the whole variable domain DARVTQTPRHKVTEMGQEVTMRCQPILGHNTVFWYRQTMMQGLELLAYFRNRAPLDDSGMPKDRFSAEMPDATLATLKIQPSEPRDSAVYFCASGLNYGYTFGSGTRLTVV.

The chain links TRBV5-4 to TRBJ1-1; 8 bases match TRBD1. J was trimmed by 4 bases and V by 0 bases; bases with no gene match: 2. From germline, CDR1 is SGHNT and CDR2 YYREEE (reference sequence). The CDR3 extends over 14 amino acids. The CDR3: CASSLETGATEAFF. The CDR3 region has the DNA TGTGCCAGCAGCTTGGAGACAGGGGCCACTGAAGCTTTCTTT. The whole variable domain, filled in from reference TRBV5-4 and TRBJ1-1, reads ETGVTQSPTHLIKTRGQQVTLRCSSQSGHNTVSWYQQALGQGPQFIFQYYREEENGRGNFPPRFSGLQFPNYSSELNVNALELDDSALYLCASSLETGATEAFFGQGTRLTVV.

The chain recombines TRBV27 with TRBJ2-7; the match to TRBD2 covers 7 bases. Trimming removed 5 bases from V and 0 bases from J; junction bases left unmatched: 7. Germline V gene lookup returns CDR1 MNHEY and CDR2 SMNVEV (reference sequence). CDR3 size: 15 residues. CDR3 loop: CASSLGRAISYEQYF. For the CDR3, the DNA is TGTGCCAGCAGTCTGGGGAGGGCGATCTCCTACGAGCAGTACTTC.

This chain links TRBV27 with TRBJ1-1; D call uncertain. Deletions cut 3 bases from V and 3 bases from J, with 11 bases between. Germline CDR1 and CDR2: MNHEY and SMNVEV (reference sequence). The CDR3 spans 14 residues. The CDR3 region is CASSFLGRDTEAFF. In nucleotides, the CDR3 is TGTGCCAGCAGTTTTTTGGGTAGGGACACTGAAGCTTTCTTT.

Here the CDR3 DNA reads TGTGCCAGCAGTTTATGGGACGGGGAGACCCAGTACTTC. It encodes CASSLWDGETQYF. V usage is TRBV28 and J usage is TRBJ2-5; D gene unclear. Germline loops: CDR1 MDHEN, CDR2 SYDVKM. The CDR3 is 13 amino acids. Trimming pared 0 bases from V and 5 bases from J, leaving 7 bases between.

Only one count was recorded for this clone. The J gene is TRBJ1-1, the V gene TRBV5-4; no reliable D call. The CDR3 has 13 residues. The V and J ends lost 4 bases and 3 bases respectively, with 10 bases between them. CDR1 is SGHNT, CDR2 YYREEE, per germline (reference sequence). The CDR3, as DNA: TGTGCCAGCAGCCCGTTCTCCGACACTGAAGCTTTCTTT. This translates into CASSPFSDTEAFF.

This clone appeared a few times. The rearrangement links TRBV27 to TRBJ2-3; D not certain. The CDR3 spans 12 residues. CDR1 is MNHEY, CDR2 SMNVEV, per germline (reference sequence). V dropped 5 bases and J dropped 2 bases, with 5 bases sitting between them. CDR3 region: CASSRYTDTQYF. CDR3 nucleotide sequence: TGTGCCAGCAGTCGTTACACAGATACGCAGTATTTT.

V and J are TRBV27 and TRBJ2-7, with a weak D call TRBD2 (5 bases). Germline lookup yields CDR1 MNHEY and CDR2 SMNVEV (reference sequence). This CDR3 is 14 amino acids long. The V end lost 2 bases, the J end lost 2 bases, and 10 bases lay between the germline ends. CDR3 coding DNA: TGTGCCAGCAGTTTAGGGGAGAGGGCCTACGAGCAGTACTTC. The encoded protein is CASSLGERAYEQYF.

This clone was counted a single time. The gene calls are TRBV4-1 and TRBJ2-2, with 7 bases matching TRBD2. The trim removed 4 bases at V and 8 bases at J, leaving 10 bases unmatched. The CDR3 loop spans 15 amino acids. Germline values: CDR1 MGHRA, CDR2 YSYEKL. This CDR3 is CASSPGLPGWGELFF. The CDR3 DNA follows: TGCGCCAGCAGCCCGGGACTACCGGGATGGGGGGAGCTGTTTTTT.

The V and J genes are TRBV5-6 and TRBJ1-1, with a tentative D call TRBD1 (5 bases). The CDR3 extends over 13 amino acids. Germline V gives CDR1 SGHDT, CDR2 YYEEEE. Deletions cut 4 bases from V and 5 bases from J, with 12 bases between. The CDR3 is CASSEVGGTEAFF. The DNA for the CDR3 is TGTGCCAGCAGCGAGGTGGGGGGGACTGAAGCTTTCTTT.

The chain combines TRBV10-1 with TRBJ2-1; no firm D call. The ends were cut back, 2 bases at V and 0 bases at J, with 8 bases in the middle. Germline lookup yields CDR1 WNHNN and CDR2 SYGVQD (reference sequence). CDR3 length: 15 amino acids. The chain's CDR3 is CASSEARSSYNEQFF. CDR3 coding DNA: TGCGCCAGCAGTGAGGCACGATCCTCCTACAATGAGCAGTTCTTC.

The gene calls are TRBV11-3 and TRBJ2-3, with TRBD1 as a possible D gene (6 bases). Deletions cut 3 bases from V and 2 bases from J, with 12 bases between. The CDR3 extends over 15 amino acids. Per germline, CDR1 SGHNT and CDR2 YENEEA. CDR3 in DNA: TGTGCCAGCAGCTTCGGACAGTCCTCCACAGATACGCAGTATTTT. Its protein product is CASSFGQSSTDTQYF.

The rearrangement joins TRBV11-3 to TRBJ2-6, with 7 bases identical to TRBD1. The CDR3 sequence is 18 residues long. Germline V gene data show CDR1 as SGHNT and CDR2 as YENEEA. V dropped 5 bases and J dropped 0; count of bases not matched to a gene: 10. DNA of the CDR3: TGTGCCAGCAGCAAGGGACAGAGCCTCACCTCTGGGGCCAACGTCCTGACTTTC. Residues: CASSKGQSLTSGANVLTF.

This clone occurred once. This rearrangement joins TRBV10-3 to TRBJ1-1, with D hard to call. Germline CDR1 reads ENHRY; CDR2 reads SYGVKD. This CDR3 region has 12 residues. V was cut by 4 bases and J by 7 bases, with 10 bases left in between. CDR3 region: CAISGGRDEAFF. In nucleotides, the CDR3 is TGTGCCATCAGTGGGGGTAGGGATGAAGCTTTCTTT.

The chain combines TRBV7-8 with TRBJ1-3; 7 positions agree with TRBD1. CDR1 is SGHVS and CDR2 is FQNEAQ in the germline V gene. After removal of 2 bases from V and 4 bases from J, the junction contained 2 bases not matched to a gene. This CDR3 is 14 amino acids long. CDR3 region: CASSLRQGGNTIYF. The DNA for the CDR3 is TGTGCCAGCAGCTTAAGACAGGGCGGAAACACCATATATTTT.

This clone showed up just once. The chain is built from TRBV19 and TRBJ1-1; D is unresolved. With 5 bases removed from V and 5 bases from J, the gap between germline ends came to 15 bases. This CDR3 contains 14 residues. In germline, CDR1 is LNHDA, CDR2 SQIVND (reference sequence). In DNA form, the CDR3 reads TGTGCCAGTAGTGTGACTTGGAGGGATACTGAAGCTTTCTTT. Its protein product is CASSVTWRDTEAFF.

The chain has TRBV28 and TRBJ2-2; D not certain. The V end was cut by 4 bases, the J end by 4 bases, with 16 bases between. Germline loops: CDR1 MDHEN, CDR2 SYDVKM. The CDR3 contains 16 residues. The CDR3 nucleotides are TGTGCCAGCAGTTCCAAAGGGTTTAGGACCACCGGGGAGCTGTTTTTT. It specifies CASSSKGFRTTGELFF.

CDR3 amino acids: CASSFSGANEQFF. DNA for the CDR3: TGTGCCAGCAGTTTCTCGGGGGCCAATGAGCAGTTCTTC. The chain is built from TRBV27 and TRBJ2-1; D may be TRBD1 or TRBD2 (6 bases each). Germline V gene sequence: CDR1 MNHEY, CDR2 SMNVEV (reference sequence). V lost 3 bases and J 6 bases, leaving 9 bases between the germline ends. The CDR3 covers 13 residues.

The J gene is TRBJ2-1, the V gene TRBV30; D remains unclear. Germline V gives CDR1 GTSNPN, CDR2 SVGIG (reference sequence). CDR3 length: 13 residues. V dropped 0 bases and J dropped 5 bases, with 8 bases sitting between them. The CDR3 loop is CAWSVLRHNEQFF. The CDR3 region has the DNA TGTGCCTGGAGTGTATTGAGGCACAATGAGCAGTTCTTC.

The V gene is TRBV5-4, the J gene TRBJ2-1, with 11 bases lining up with TRBD2. The V segment lost 4 bases and the J segment 7 bases; nucleotides outside the gene matches: 10. Germline assignment: CDR1 SGHNT and CDR2 YYREEE (reference sequence). The CDR3 is made up of 16 amino acids. The CDR3 region is CASSGVKTSGTNEQFF. CDR3 DNA: TGTGCCAGCAGCGGTGTGAAGACTAGCGGGACGAATGAGCAGTTCTTC.

This clone was seen only once. The chain uses TRBV11-1 and TRBJ2-2; tentative D call: TRBD1 (5 bases). Trimming removed 6 bases at V and 1 base at J, with 9 bases between. This CDR3 spans 14 amino acids. CDR1 and CDR2 (germline): SGHAT, FQDESV (reference sequence). The CDR3 nucleotides read TGTGCCAGCAGTTCCAGGGTGAACACCGGGGAGCTGTTTTTT. The encoded protein is CASSSRVNTGELFF.